This T cell receptor beta chain was found in a study of CD8 T cells in Susac syndrome. The V segment lost 4 bases and the J segment 8 bases; nucleotides outside the gene matches: 5. The CDR3 has 14 amino acids. cDNA came from roughly 0.47 to 1 ug RNA primed by random hexamers. Across 54 Vbeta and 13 Jbeta, TCR beta CDR3 was amplified with immunoSEQ multiplex PCR. TCRdb reprocessed the immunoSEQ multiplex PCR reads with MiXCR, giving one entry per CDR3 protein. The sample shows some 200,000 distinct CDR3 sequences, more than 85% of them seen only once. Whole-study results and caveats: In total CD8+ repertoires, approximately 17 Susac-specific public clones were found, and in CD8+ TEMRA repertoires, several were found. The greatest CD8+ clonal expansion in Susac occurred in TEMRA cells and in active patients. That the number of individuals in its TCR sequencing and HLA analysis was relatively small was acknowledged by the study.

In this sample, this clonotype turned up once. The antigen is not known. The clonotype originates from a human donor with Susac syndrome. V gene TRBV12-3 or TRBV12-4 combines with J gene TRBJ2-1, with 10 bases matching TRBD2. Sequencing was carried out using CD8+ T cells from PBMCs. CDR3 DNA sequence: TGTGCCAGCAGTTCTCTAGCGGGGGTTGATGAGCAGTTCTTC. Its protein is CASSSLAGVDEQFF.